This T cell receptor (beta chain) is drawn from a study of Graves' ophthalmopathy and Graves' hyperthyroidism (dated 2018 in TCRdb). General notes on the study: A patient counted as having stable hyperthyroidism if there was no progression to ophthalmopathy within 18 months of follow-up. The study used signatures of the TCR beta repertoire to tell Graves' ophthalmopathy apart from Graves' hyperthyroidism and to predict which patients would progress to ophthalmopathy. In total, 135 blood samples were TCR-sequenced: 43 ophthalmopathy, some 75 hyperthyroidism and about 17 hyperthyroidism-to-ophthalmopathy patients. A discovery set of 95 to 100 patients (around 40 ophthalmopathy, 55 to 65 stable hyperthyroidism) was enrolled to explore V-J signatures distinguishing ophthalmopathy from hyperthyroidism. An independent validation cohort was composed of 18 hyperthyroidism patients and about 17 patients who later progressed from hyperthyroidism to ophthalmopathy. T-cell repertoires of thyroid tissue and blood were compared in over 5 hyperthyroidism patients. Once sampling was done, hyperthyroidism patients were given methimazole at a starting dose of 30 mg daily, while ophthalmopathy patients were given high-dose intravenous methylprednisolone.

Study-level results and caveats: No statistical method was used to set the sample size in advance, and the investigators knew which group each participant was assigned to. In validation, the model predicted ophthalmopathy progression with roughly 68% sensitivity and 72.22% specificity; 12 predicted patients were CT-confirmed with GO in a median of about 7.1 months. The 13-signature model separated ophthalmopathy from stable hyperthyroidism with around 90% sensitivity and approximately 83% specificity in cross-validation, and 80%/75% in the test set. Most expanded thyroid clonotypes with frequency above 0.001 were also detected in blood, suggesting blood repertoires may reflect the thyroid immune response.

This clonotype was counted at least ten times. It has no known antigen specificity. Base qualities were left out, and no much larger clone turns up one base away. Patients with hyperthyroidism were aged 18 to 65 years, had been newly diagnosed, and had a disease duration of less than 2 months. Patients with other autoimmune diseases, uncontrolled infections, pregnancy or lactation were excluded from the study. Diagnosis was based on clinical symptoms, serum thyroxine, TRAb, thyroid ultrasound and orbital computed tomography. Total RNA was extracted with Trizol reagent and quality-checked on an Agilent 2100 Bioanalyzer. For repertoire sequencing, TCR beta CDR3 regions were amplified from RNA transcripts. The first round was an RT-PCR using HTBI primers with the Qiagen OneStep RT-PCR kit, and this first round was followed by a second-round multiplex PCR, then size selection and purification. Libraries were sequenced paired-end with 100 bp reads on an Illumina HiSeq2000. Turning to the authors' computational methods: SOAPnuke was used to process the reads, throwing out any read that had adapters, had uncalled bases, had a mean Phred below 15, or lacked an exact constant-primer or identifier match. COPE v1.2.5 was used to merge the high-quality paired reads. Each unique nucleotide sequence was treated as a clonotype, and MiTCR v1.1 was used to align the clonotypes to the IMGT TRB V, D and J references. The analysis was limited to V-J combinations with a frequency above 0.0001, which together covered 99.2% of repertoires. A TCR clonal expansion and chaos score per V-J combination was defined as the ratio of F50 clonal expansion to chaos observed in the TCRdist matrix. Welch's t-statistics and random forest were used to reduce features to about a dozen V-J combinations, which were fed into a naive Bayes classifier. The similarity between thyroid and blood repertoires was quantified using the Morisita-Horn index. The raw public data were reprocessed by TCRdb itself: fastp quality trimming at Q25, MiXCR clonotype calling, in-frame beta chains only. Identical CDR3 protein sequences are pooled into one entry, listed with their most common genes and DNA. TCRdb assigned the V and J calls; the authors' analysis was not used. This sample lists 900,000 to 1,200,000 distinct CDR3 sequences; 35% to 40% were detected once. The leading ten clones occupy 11% of the sample.

The sequencing sample was made of peripheral blood or thyroid tissue (not recorded which). This TCR was sampled from an adult man with Graves' hyperthyroidism.

The CDR3 in this case is CASSQGTNSYEQYF. The DNA reads as follows: TGCGCCAGCAGCCAAGGAACGAACTCCTACGAGCAGTACTTC. The sequence links TRBV4-1 to TRBJ2-7; the D gene is unclear. The CDR3 runs 14 residues from the cysteine to the phenylalanine. Only the CDR3 portion is preserved as DNA: 42 bases, with reading frame beginning at the first base. Relative to germline, V is 1 base shorter and J is 0 bases shorter, with 7 bases between their ends. CDR1 and CDR2 are drawn from the germline V gene: MGHRA, YSYEKL.